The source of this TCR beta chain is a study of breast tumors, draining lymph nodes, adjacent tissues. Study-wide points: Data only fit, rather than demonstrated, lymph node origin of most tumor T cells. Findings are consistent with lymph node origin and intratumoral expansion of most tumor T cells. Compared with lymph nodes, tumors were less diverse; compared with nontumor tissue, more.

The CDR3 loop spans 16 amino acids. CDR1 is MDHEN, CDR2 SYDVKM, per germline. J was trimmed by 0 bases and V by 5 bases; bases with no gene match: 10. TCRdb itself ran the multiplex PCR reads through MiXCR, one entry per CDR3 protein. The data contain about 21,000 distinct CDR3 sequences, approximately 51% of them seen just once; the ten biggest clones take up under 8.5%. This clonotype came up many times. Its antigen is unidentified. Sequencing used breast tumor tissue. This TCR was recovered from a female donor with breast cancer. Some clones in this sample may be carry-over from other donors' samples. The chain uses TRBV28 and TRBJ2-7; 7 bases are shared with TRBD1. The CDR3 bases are TGTGCCAGCAGTACCTGGACAGGAGTGAGCTCCTACGAGCAGTACTTC. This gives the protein CASSTWTGVSSYEQYF.